The next 24 T cell receptor beta chains were all read from a single sample in a study of blood T cell repertoires in COVID-19. Assay: immunoSEQ multiplex PCR; the TCRdb copy retains only in-frame clones and omits some. Of 450,000 to 500,000 clones in the sample, about 85% are singletons; the top ten hold 8% to 9.5%. The sequencing sample was made of PBMCs or T cells enriched from blood (not recorded which). These receptor sequences come from a woman in her fifties or sixties who had recovered from COVID-19.

CDR3 residues: CASTLRASGANVLTF. The DNA of the CDR3 is TGTGCCAGCACCCTTCGAGCCTCTGGGGCCAACGTCCTGACTTTC. The chain couples TRBV6-5 to TRBJ2-6; no clear D. The CDR3 is 15 residues long. Trimming stripped 7 bases from V and 0 bases from J, with 10 bases between. Germline CDR1 reads MNHEY; CDR2 reads SVGAGI.

The chain has TRBV10-3 and TRBJ1-2; TRBD1 matches at 9 bases. The germline V gene encodes CDR1 ENHRY and CDR2 SYGVKD. The V gene end was trimmed by 5 bases and the J gene end by 5 bases; junction bases not matched to a gene: 6. There are 14 residues in the CDR3. The CDR3 is CAISLQGAGYGYTF. The CDR3 DNA reads as TGTGCCATCAGTTTACAGGGGGCAGGGTATGGCTACACCTTC.

The chain uses TRBV2 and TRBJ1-2, with 7 bases lining up with TRBD1. The CDR3 consists of 12 residues. Per the germline V gene, CDR1 is SNHLY and CDR2 is FYNNEI. The V and J ends lost 4 bases and 7 bases, in that order; junction bases with no gene match: 3. The CDR3 region has the DNA TGTGCCAGCAGTGTAGACAGGGTTGGCTACACCTTC. Its translation: CASSVDRVGYTF.

The chain is built from TRBV2 and TRBJ2-3; 9 nucleotides align to TRBD2. From germline, CDR1 is SNHLY and CDR2 FYNNEI. The length of the CDR3 is 15 residues. V was clipped by 7 bases and J by 4 bases; unmatched bases: 9. CDR3 in amino acids: CASTGSGGPPDTQYF. CDR3 bases: TGTGCCAGCACAGGCAGCGGGGGGCCCCCAGATACGCAGTATTTT.

The chain links TRBV10-3 to TRBJ2-1; 8 nucleotides line up with TRBD2. V shed 2 bases and J 9 bases; nucleotides not matched to a gene: 18. The CDR3 consists of 18 residues. The germline gives CDR1 ENHRY, CDR2 SYGVKD. CDR3 sequence reads: CAISEPPRGAGALGEQFF. The DNA for the CDR3 is TGTGCCATCAGTGAGCCTCCTCGTGGAGCGGGGGCCTTGGGTGAGCAGTTCTTC.

The genes are TRBV5-1 and TRBJ2-1, with D possibly being TRBD1 (5 bases). CDR1 is SGHRS and CDR2 is YFSETQ in the germline V gene. The V and J ends lost 0 bases and 5 bases respectively, with 12 bases between them. The CDR3 spans 15 residues. The CDR3 loop is CASSLGVQGNNEQFF. The CDR3 bases are TGCGCCAGCAGCTTGGGGGTGCAGGGCAACAATGAGCAGTTCTTC.

This chain joins TRBV6-1 and TRBJ2-3; the match to TRBD2 covers 8 bases. This CDR3 is built from 15 residues. Germline lookup yields CDR1 MNHNS and CDR2 SASEGT. V shed 3 bases and J 1 base; nucleotides not matched to a gene: 3. The CDR3 bases are TGTGCCAGCAGTGACGGGGGACTAGGCACAGATACGCAGTATTTT. Its protein is CASSDGGLGTDTQYF.

The rearrangement uses TRBV6-5 and TRBJ2-3, with 8 bases identical to TRBD1. Germline V gene sequence: CDR1 MNHEY, CDR2 SVGAGI. Trimming removed 4 bases from V and 1 base from J; junction bases left unmatched: 4. There are 15 residues in the CDR3. CDR3 in DNA: TGTGCCAGCAGTTCTCCGGGACAGGGCACAGATACGCAGTATTTT. It yields the protein CASSSPGQGTDTQYF.

This chain connects TRBV12-5 to TRBJ1-1; D is unresolved. Germline lookup yields CDR1 LGHNT and CDR2 FRNRAP. Trimming pared 3 bases from V and 0 bases from J, leaving 8 bases between. The CDR3 covers 14 residues. This CDR3 reads CASGFSYMNTEAFF. The CDR3 nucleotides are TGTGCTAGTGGTTTCTCTTACATGAACACTGAAGCTTTCTTT.

The chain is built from TRBV2 and TRBJ1-1, with D hard to call. The CDR3 spans 14 residues. With 4 bases removed from V and 1 base from J, the gap between germline ends came to 10 bases. Germline lookup yields CDR1 SNHLY and CDR2 FYNNEI. CDR3 protein: CASSVLGKNTEAFF. Written as DNA, the CDR3 is TGTGCCAGCAGTGTGTTGGGCAAGAACACTGAAGCTTTCTTT.

This chain connects TRBV27 to TRBJ1-3; 7 bases align to TRBD1. This CDR3 is 18 amino acids long. Germline CDR1 MNHEY, CDR2 SMNVEV (reference sequence). V gave up 2 bases and J gave up 6 bases; unmatched junction bases: 16. The CDR3 DNA reads as TGTGCCAGCAGTTTAAGGGCAGGGGGTGTCGGAGTGGAAAACACCATATATTTT. This translates into CASSLRAGGVGVENTIYF.

The CDR3 here is CASLGTGDNYGYTF. DNA of the CDR3: TGTGCCAGCCTTGGGACAGGGGATAACTATGGCTACACCTTC. The chain joins TRBV6-5 to TRBJ1-2, with TRBD1 matching over 10 bases. Germline V gives CDR1 MNHEY, CDR2 SVGAGI. This CDR3 region has 14 residues. The junction had 4 bases not matched to a gene; V was cut back by 8 bases and J by 1 base.

The chain couples TRBV24-1 to TRBJ2-2, with D maybe TRBD2 (7 bases). Germline V lookup: CDR1 KGHDR, CDR2 SFDVKD. The CDR3 sequence is 12 residues long. Trimming shortened V by 10 bases and J by 4 bases, and 9 bases separated the two germline ends. The CDR3 nucleotides are TGTGCCACAGGGGGGGTCACCGGGGAGCTGTTTTTT. Protein product: CATGGVTGELFF.

The gene calls are TRBV6-5 and TRBJ2-7; a possible D gene is TRBD1 (5 bases). Looked up from germline, CDR1 is MNHEY and CDR2 is SVGAGI. The V gene lost 6 bases and the J gene lost 2 bases, with 11 bases spanning the gap. The CDR3 spans 13 residues. The CDR3 bases are TGTGCCAGCAGCTACACAGGTCCCTACGAGCAGTACGTC. This codes for CASSYTGPYEQYV.

V usage is TRBV24-1 and J usage is TRBJ2-3; TRBD2 is a possible D gene (6 bases). Trimming pared 3 bases from V and 5 bases from J, leaving 11 bases between. CDR3 length: 14 amino acids. Per the germline V gene, CDR1 is KGHDR and CDR2 is SFDVKD. The CDR3 DNA is TGTGCCACCAGTGATCGAACCGGGGGAGATACGCAGTATTTT. Translating gives CATSDRTGGDTQYF.

The sample holds a few counts of this clone. This chain joins TRBV29-1 and TRBJ1-6; 10 bases fit TRBD1. The CDR3 contains 14 residues. Looked up from germline, CDR1 is SQVTM and CDR2 is ANQGSEA. The V segment lost 5 bases and the J segment 7 bases; nucleotides outside the gene matches: 5. CDR3 amino acids: CSVRTGGGNSPLHF. DNA of the CDR3: TGCAGCGTTAGGACAGGGGGTGGGAATTCACCCCTCCACTTT. Combining the CDR3 with reference TRBV29-1 and TRBJ1-6 gives the whole variable domain SAVISQKPSRDICQRGTSLTIQCQVDSQVTMMFWYRQQPGQSLTLIATANQGSEATYESGFVIDKFPISRPNLTFSTLTVSNMSPEDSSIYLCSVRTGGGNSPLHFGNGTRLTVT.

The chain joins TRBV11-2 to TRBJ1-5, with 8 nucleotides matching TRBD1. Unmatched junction bases numbered 5, after V lost 3 bases and J lost 7 bases. The CDR3 runs 14 residues. From germline, CDR1 is SGHAT and CDR2 FQNNGV. The CDR3 is CASSLDRVGQPQHF. CDR3 nucleotide sequence: TGTGCCAGCAGCTTGGACAGGGTGGGACAGCCCCAGCATTTT.

DNA of the CDR3: TGCGCCAGCAGCGCCGACAGGGTGACCGGAAACACCATATATTTT. Amino acid sequence: CASSADRVTGNTIYF. This chain joins TRBV5-1 and TRBJ1-3, with 7 bases lining up with TRBD1. J gave up 4 bases and V 4 bases, and 8 bases lay outside the gene matches. This CDR3 has 15 amino acids. CDR1 and CDR2 from the germline V gene are SGHRS and YFSETQ.

This clone was counted a single time. The chain employs TRBV11-2 and TRBJ2-5; D not certain. Trimming removed 5 bases at V and 0 bases at J, with 7 bases between. The CDR3 runs to 13 residues. The germline CDR1 and CDR2 sequences are SGHAT and FQNNGV. The CDR3 sequence: CASSPEYQETQYF. Written as DNA, the CDR3 is TGTGCCAGCAGCCCCGAGTACCAAGAGACCCAGTACTTC.

J is TRBJ2-4 and V is TRBV6-4; 7 bases are a match to TRBD2. The trim removed 2 bases at V and 9 bases at J, leaving 7 bases unmatched. CDR1 is MRHNA, CDR2 SNTAGT, per germline. CDR3 length: 14 residues. The CDR3 DNA follows: TGTGCCAGCAGTGACCAGACTAGCCCAACCATTCAGTACTTC. Its translation: CASSDQTSPTIQYF.

This chain joins TRBV14 and TRBJ1-1, with unresolved D. The CDR3 has 14 amino acids. Between the trimmed V and J ends, which lost 2 bases and 2 bases, there was a span of 9 bases. Looked up from germline, CDR1 is SGHDN and CDR2 is FVKESK. The CDR3 sequence: CASSQRGSNTEAFF. The DNA of the CDR3 is TGTGCCAGCAGCCAACGAGGGAGCAACACTGAAGCTTTCTTT. The variable domain in full, completed from reference TRBV14 and TRBJ1-1, reads EAGVTQFPSHSVIEKGQTVTLRCDPISGHDNLYWYRRVMGKEIKFLLHFVKESKQDESGMPNNRFLAERTGGTYSTLKVQPAELEDSGVYFCASSQRGSNTEAFFGQGTRLTVV.

The V and J genes are TRBV6-5 and TRBJ2-7; 8 bases fit TRBD2. J lost 2 bases, V lost 6 bases, and 3 bases had no gene match. The CDR3 has 13 residues. The germline CDR1 and CDR2 sequences are MNHEY and SVGAGI. CDR3 in amino acids: CASSPAGAYEQYV. In nucleotides, the CDR3 is TGTGCCAGCAGCCCAGCGGGGGCCTACGAGCAGTACGTC.

The chain joins TRBV3-1 (or the pseudogene TRBV3-2) to TRBJ1-4; 7 bases fit TRBD1. CDR3 length equals 14 residues. Unmatched junction bases numbered 6, after V lost 4 bases and J lost 7 bases. The V gene's germline CDR1 is LGHDT and CDR2 YNNKEL (reference sequence). In DNA form, the CDR3 reads TGTGCCAGCAGCCTCAGGGGGGCCGGTGAAAAACTGTTTTTT. Protein sequence: CASSLRGAGEKLFF.

The CDR3 DNA follows: TGTGCCAGCAGCTCAGAGACTAGCGGCTACGAGCAGTACGTC. Its protein product is CASSSETSGYEQYV. This chain links TRBV5-4 with TRBJ2-7; 9 nucleotides align to TRBD2. The CDR3 has 14 amino acids. Germline assignment: CDR1 SGHNT and CDR2 YYREEE (reference sequence). Trimming cost V 3 bases and J 3 bases; bases outside gene matches: 4.